Listed here is a single TCR beta chain. The target antigen is unknown. This sample was taken from a study of cytomegalovirus exposure and HLA in healthy donors. Overall study findings and caveats: Some V segments, including TRBV6-2 and TRBV6-3, were excluded as indistinguishable.

Per the germline V gene, CDR1 is SEHNR and CDR2 is FQNEAQ (reference sequence). The CDR3 runs 11 residues. The V end lost 9 bases, the J end lost 8 bases, and 11 bases lay between the germline ends. Sampled while nominally healthy, donors likely had unrecorded immune exposures. PCR used 60 Vbeta primers and 13 Jbeta primers. The data were produced by immunoSEQ multiplex PCR, yet TCRdb's version contains in-frame clones alone and is incomplete. The sample totals about 110,000 clones; its top ten clones hold 5.5% to 8%. The sequencing input was PBMCs. The rearrangement joins TRBV7-9 to TRBJ2-1, with D possibly matching TRBD2 (6 bases). This clonotype originated in a man aged 35 to 55 in good health and CMV-seropositive. The CDR3, as DNA: TGTGCCAGTACGTGGGAGGATGAGCAGTTCTTC. Its translation: CASTWEDEQFF.